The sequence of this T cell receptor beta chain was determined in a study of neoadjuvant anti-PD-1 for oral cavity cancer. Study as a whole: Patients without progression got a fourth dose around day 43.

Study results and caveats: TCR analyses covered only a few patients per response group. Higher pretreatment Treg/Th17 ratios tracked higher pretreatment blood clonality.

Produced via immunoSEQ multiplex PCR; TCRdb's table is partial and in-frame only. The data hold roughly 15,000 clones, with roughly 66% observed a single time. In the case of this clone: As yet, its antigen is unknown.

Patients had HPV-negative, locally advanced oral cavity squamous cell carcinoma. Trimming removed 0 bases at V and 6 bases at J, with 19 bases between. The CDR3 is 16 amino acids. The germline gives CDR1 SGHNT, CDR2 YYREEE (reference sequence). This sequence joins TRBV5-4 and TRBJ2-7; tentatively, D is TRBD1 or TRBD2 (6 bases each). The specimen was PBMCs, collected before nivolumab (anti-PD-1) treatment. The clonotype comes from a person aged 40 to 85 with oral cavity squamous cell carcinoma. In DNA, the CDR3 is TGTGCCAGCAGCTTGGCCTTGTGGGGGGCAGGAGGCGAGCAGTACTTC. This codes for CASSLALWGAGGEQYF.